This TCR beta chain derives from a study of blood T cells in healthy people across ages. This clonotype was found a few times. Combining a sample-barcoded 5' primer with a J-beta primer mix, a second PCR ran for roughly 6 to 11 cycles. All samples gave at least 2.5 million CDR3-containing paired-end reads. TCRdb reprocessed the 5' RACE reads via MiXCR and lists one record per CDR3 protein. This table holds about 1 million distinct CDR3 sequences, 40% to 50% found once. This CDR3 has 13 residues. Deletions cut 5 bases from V and 3 bases from J, with 11 bases between. Per germline, CDR1 KGHSH and CDR2 LQKENI.

V gene TRBV18 combines with J gene TRBJ2-7, with TRBD1 as a possible D gene (6 bases). The sequencing input was blood. The receptor comes from a woman aged 55-69 years in good health. For the CDR3, the DNA is TGTGCCAGCTCAGCACAGGGTCTCTACGAGCAGTACTTC. This gives the protein CASSAQGLYEQYF.